The TCR beta chain under discussion was sequenced for a study of PD-1 blockade in classical Hodgkin lymphoma. Relapses following autologous stem cell transplantation were seen in all patients, with brentuximab vedotin exposure varying. Best overall response was complete response, partial response or progressive disease in these relapsed/refractory classical Hodgkin lymphoma patients. The V gene lost 1 base and the J gene lost 3 bases, with 13 bases spanning the gap. The CDR3 sequence is 16 residues long. CDR1 is SGHVS and CDR2 is FNYEAQ in the germline V gene. Produced via immunoSEQ multiplex PCR; TCRdb's table is partial and in-frame only. The profile shows around 26,000 clones, 82% of them singletons.

The specimen comprised peripheral blood mononuclear cells (PBMCs), sampled before the second cycle of nivolumab. This sequence originates from a human donor with classical Hodgkin lymphoma. The chain is built from TRBV7-6 and TRBJ2-1; D possibly corresponds to TRBD2 (6 bases). CDR3 loop: CASSLGISGYYNEQFF. For the CDR3, the DNA is TGTGCCAGCAGCTTAGGCATTAGCGGCTACTACAATGAGCAGTTCTTC.